This T cell receptor beta chain emerged from a study of blood T cell repertoires in COVID-19. This CDR3 has 12 amino acids. Germline values: CDR1 LNHDA, CDR2 SQIVND (reference sequence). V shed 1 base and J shed 5 bases, with 3 bases lying between them. Only in-frame clones appear in the TCRdb table, and some are missing; sequencing was by immunoSEQ multiplex PCR. Here the sample spans around 200,000 clones, 83% being singletons. V is TRBV19 and J is TRBJ1-3; D is undetermined. This clonotype was sampled from a man aged 50-60 years with active or convalescent COVID-19. Source material: peripheral blood. The CDR3 spells CASSIARNTIYF. CDR3 bases: TGTGCCAGTAGTATAGCAAGAAACACCATATATTTT.